The 20 T cell receptor beta chains listed next were all sequenced from one sample in a study of early T cells in non-severe SARS-CoV-2 infection. TCRdb analysed the 5' RACE reads with MiXCR anew, one entry per CDR3 protein. The sample has about 98,000 distinct CDR3 sequences; approximately 11% are singletons. Source material: whole blood. Every receptor here comes from an adult who was a healthcare worker with PCR-confirmed SARS-CoV-2 infection or an uninfected control (not recorded which).

The J gene is TRBJ2-7, the V gene TRBV7-9, with 9 nucleotides matching TRBD1. Trimming cost V 6 bases and J 5 bases; bases outside gene matches: 11. In germline, CDR1 is SEHNR, CDR2 FQNEAQ (reference sequence). There are 15 residues in the CDR3. The CDR3 coding sequence is TGTGCCAGCAGACTAGAAGGACAGGGGAACGACGAGCAGTACTTC. The encoded protein is CASRLEGQGNDEQYF. The full variable domain, in which reference TRBV7-9 and TRBJ2-7 provide the parts outside the CDR3, is DTGVSQNPRHKITKRGQNVTFRCDPISEHNRLYWYRQTLGQGPEFLTYFQNEAQLEKSRLLSDRFSAERPKGSFSTLEIQRTEQGDSAMYLCASRLEGQGNDEQYFGPGTRLTVT.

The sample holds many counts of this clonotype. This chain uses TRBV6-1 with TRBJ2-3; weak D call: TRBD2 (5 bases). This CDR3 contains 16 residues. Germline-derived CDR1 and CDR2 are MNHNS and SASEGT. V was trimmed by 6 bases and J by 3 bases, leaving 19 bases between them. This chain's CDR3 is CASSGVKGLGTDTQYF. For the CDR3, the DNA is TGTGCCAGCAGCGGGGTGAAGGGTCTCGGTACAGATACGCAGTATTTT.

V usage is TRBV15 and J usage is TRBJ1-4, with D tentatively TRBD1 (6 bases). V dropped 3 bases and J dropped 5 bases, with 13 bases sitting between them. There are 15 residues in the CDR3. Per the germline V gene, CDR1 is LNHNV and CDR2 is YYDKDF (reference sequence). The chain's CDR3 is CATSSRDKPNEKLFF. DNA of the CDR3: TGTGCCACCAGCAGTAGGGACAAACCGAATGAAAAACTGTTTTTT.

This clonotype was picked up a small number of times. This chain connects TRBV2 to TRBJ2-6, with D unclear. The length of the CDR3 is 13 residues. Trimming pared 7 bases from V and 4 bases from J, leaving 8 bases between. Germline values: CDR1 SNHLY, CDR2 FYNNEI. In DNA, the CDR3 is TGTGCCAGCACGGAGACAGGGGCCAACGTCCTGACTTTC. Translated: CASTETGANVLTF.

This chain joins TRBV20-1 and TRBJ2-6; D is undetermined. V lost 6 bases, J lost 1 base, and 7 bases lay in between. In germline, CDR1 is DFQATT, CDR2 SNEGSKA (reference sequence). The CDR3 spans 13 residues. The CDR3 nucleotides read TGCAGTGCAGTCCGGTCTGGGGCCAACGTCCTGACTTTC. This sequence encodes CSAVRSGANVLTF.

V is TRBV5-1 and J is TRBJ2-1, with D perhaps TRBD1 or TRBD2 (6 bases each). Germline CDR1 SGHRS, CDR2 YFSETQ. This CDR3 has 15 amino acids. V lost 6 bases to trimming and J lost 10 bases, with 23 bases between them. The CDR3 reads CASTPSGTPRGEQFF. The CDR3 DNA sequence: TGCGCCAGCACCCCTTCCGGGACTCCAAGGGGGGAGCAGTTCTTC.

This clonotype appeared many times. The CDR3 coding sequence is TGTGCCAGCAGCGCGCGCCCGACCCGGGACACTGAAGCTTTCTTT. Amino acids: CASSARPTRDTEAFF. The rearrangement uses TRBV7-6 and TRBJ1-1; D gene unclear. Germline CDR1 reads SGHVS; CDR2 reads FNYEAQ. With 5 bases removed from V and 3 bases from J, the gap between germline ends came to 16 bases. This CDR3 comprises 15 residues. Full variable domain (remainder filled in from reference TRBV7-6 and TRBJ1-1): GAGVSQSPRYKVTKRGQDVALRCDPISGHVSLYWYRQALGQGPEFLTYFNYEAQQDKSGLPNDRFSAERPEGSISTLTIQRTEQRDSAMYRCASSARPTRDTEAFFGQGTRLTVV.

This clonotype was observed a few times. This rearrangement joins TRBV7-2 to TRBJ2-2; 7 nucleotides line up with TRBD1. The CDR3 covers 15 residues. After removal of 4 bases from V and 1 base from J, the junction contained 3 bases not matched to a gene. The germline CDR1 and CDR2 sequences are SGHTA and FQGNSA. The CDR3 DNA reads as TGTGCCAGCAGCTCGTGGACAGGGAACACCGGGGAGCTGTTTTTT. Translating gives CASSSWTGNTGELFF.

V usage is TRBV24-1 and J usage is TRBJ1-1; 10 bases are a match to TRBD1. The germline CDR1 and CDR2 sequences are KGHDR and SFDVKD. The CDR3 runs 13 residues. The ends lost 10 bases at V and 1 base at J; junction bases unmatched: 2. This CDR3 is CATRDRGNTEAFF. The CDR3, as DNA: TGTGCCACTAGGGACAGGGGGAACACTGAAGCTTTCTTT.

This clonotype has at least ten counts. V usage is TRBV28 and J usage is TRBJ2-7, with D tentatively TRBD2 (6 bases). From germline, CDR1 is MDHEN and CDR2 SYDVKM. V was shortened by 5 bases and J by 0 bases, with 8 bases between the two germline ends. This CDR3 has 13 amino acids. The chain's CDR3 is CASSRGSSYEQYF. CDR3 sequence (DNA): TGTGCCAGCAGTCGGGGGAGCTCCTACGAGCAGTACTTC.

This clonotype was observed many times. The chain joins TRBV12-3 or TRBV12-4 to TRBJ1-5; possibly TRBD1 for D (6 bases). Trimming stripped 5 bases from V and 3 bases from J, with 17 bases between. The CDR3 totals 16 residues. The CDR3 here is CASSIGQIGLNQPQHF. The CDR3 bases are TGTGCCAGCAGTATCGGACAGATAGGCCTCAATCAGCCCCAGCATTTT.

The CDR3 sequence is CASSVGENTEAFF. DNA for the CDR3: TGTGCCAGCAGCGTCGGAGAGAACACTGAAGCTTTCTTT. V is TRBV9 and J is TRBJ1-1; D not resolved. Germline assignment: CDR1 SGDLS and CDR2 YYNGEE. The CDR3 loop spans 13 amino acids. V was cut by 2 bases and J by 1 base, with 6 bases left in between.

V gene TRBV9 combines with J gene TRBJ2-2; the D is unclear. The ends were cut back, 4 bases at V and 7 bases at J, with 14 bases in the middle. There are 14 residues in the CDR3. CDR1 SGDLS and CDR2 YYNGEE come from the germline V gene. The CDR3 DNA reads TGTGCCAGCAGCCCCGGTTATCGGATCGGGGAGCTGTTTTTT. Translation gives CASSPGYRIGELFF. Full variable domain (rest looked up from reference TRBV9 and TRBJ2-2): DSGVTQTPKHLITATGQRVTLRCSPRSGDLSVYWYQQSLDQGLQFLIQYYNGEERAKGNILERFSAQQFPDLHSELNLSSLELGDSALYFCASSPGYRIGELFFGEGSRLTVL.

This clonotype came up a few times. CDR3 in DNA: TGTGCCCTCAACCCAGGGAGGGGCACAGATACGCAGTATTTT. The encoded protein is CALNPGRGTDTQYF. This sequence joins TRBV2 and TRBJ2-3; the match to TRBD2 covers 7 bases. The CDR3 length is 14 residues. With 11 bases clipped from V and 1 base from J, the junction kept 9 bases outside the gene matches. The V gene's germline CDR1 is SNHLY and CDR2 FYNNEI.

This clonotype showed up just a few times. The CDR3 protein is CASPPRGGTSADTQYF. As DNA, the CDR3 is TGTGCCAGCCCCCCTCGAGGGGGGACATCGGCAGATACGCAGTATTTT. The rearrangement joins TRBV21-1 to TRBJ2-3; the table's D gene call, TRBD1, was not cross checked with the DNA. TRBV21-1 is listed as a pseudogene. This CDR3 is built from 16 residues.

The chain employs TRBV20-1 and TRBJ1-1; unclear D gene. V lost 2 bases and J 3 bases, leaving 16 bases between the germline ends. This CDR3 contains 15 residues. The V gene's germline CDR1 is DFQATT and CDR2 SNEGSKA (reference sequence). The CDR3 coding sequence is TGCAGTGCTAGACCCCGACAAGGCAGTGACACTGAAGCTTTCTTT. Amino acids: CSARPRQGSDTEAFF.

This clonotype occurred many times. The chain carries TRBV11-3 and TRBJ2-4, with D perhaps being TRBD1 or TRBD2 (5 bases each). CDR1 is SGHNT and CDR2 is YENEEA in the germline V gene. V dropped 5 bases and J dropped 8 bases, with 16 bases sitting between them. The CDR3 is 14 amino acids. As DNA, the CDR3 is TGTGCCAGCAGCCCCCCGCAGGGACGGGACATTCAGTACTTC. As protein: CASSPPQGRDIQYF.

The genes are TRBV12-3 or TRBV12-4 and TRBJ1-1, with 7 bases aligning to TRBD1. There are 14 residues in the CDR3. Trimming cost V 6 bases and J 1 base; bases outside gene matches: 5. This CDR3 is CASRDREKNTEAFF. The CDR3 coding sequence is TGTGCCAGCAGAGACAGGGAGAAGAACACTGAAGCTTTCTTT.

The genes are TRBV30 and TRBJ1-1; 8 positions match TRBD1. The CDR3 totals 14 residues. J gave up 4 bases and V 5 bases, and 9 bases lay outside the gene matches. The V gene's germline CDR1 is GTSNPN and CDR2 SVGIG (reference sequence). DNA for the CDR3: TGTGCCTGGGTTAAACAGGGGGGATTCACTGAAGCTTTCTTT. Its translation is CAWVKQGGFTEAFF.

V is TRBV5-1 and J is TRBJ2-2; TRBD1 matches 7 bases. Per the germline V gene, CDR1 is SGHRS and CDR2 is YFSETQ. The CDR3 has 15 residues. J gave up 4 bases and V 1 base, and 4 bases lay outside the gene matches. The CDR3 region has the DNA TGCGCCAGCAGCTTGACAGGGGTCTCCACCGGGGAGCTGTTTTTT. Translation gives CASSLTGVSTGELFF.